Shown below are 7 T cell receptor beta chains from a single sample sequenced in a study of blood T cell repertoires in COVID-19. Sequencing used immunoSEQ multiplex PCR; TCRdb keeps in-frame clones, though not all of them. The sample lists some 100,000 clones, about 90% occurring once. The sequenced material came from peripheral blood. The receptors were gathered from a man aged 30 to 39 in a cohort sampled during active COVID-19.

The sample holds one count of this clone. This chain joins TRBV9 and TRBJ1-1; D is ambiguous. This CDR3 spans 15 amino acids. Trimming took off 3 bases at V and 3 bases at J, with 15 bases between the two ends. CDR1 and CDR2 from the germline V gene are SGDLS and YYNGEE. The DNA of the CDR3 is TGTGCCAGCAGCGCCGAGGTCAGTTGGGACACTGAAGCTTTCTTT. Its translation: CASSAEVSWDTEAFF. The full variable domain, rest sourced from reference TRBV9 and TRBJ1-1, is DSGVTQTPKHLITATGQRVTLRCSPRSGDLSVYWYQQSLDQGLQFLIQYYNGEERAKGNILERFSAQQFPDLHSELNLSSLELGDSALYFCASSAEVSWDTEAFFGQGTRLTVV.

This chain connects TRBV7-8 to TRBJ2-1; D is possibly TRBD1 (5 bases). The CDR3 is made up of 16 amino acids. The ends were cut back, 1 base at V and 2 bases at J, with 12 bases in the middle. Germline CDR1 reads SGHVS; CDR2 reads FQNEAQ. CDR3: CASSLVSGSTYNEQFF. Written as DNA, the CDR3 is TGTGCCAGCAGCTTAGTCTCAGGGTCGACCTACAATGAGCAGTTCTTC.

The V call is TRBV3-1 (or the pseudogene TRBV3-2), the J call TRBJ1-3, with 8 bases that match TRBD1. The CDR3 totals 15 residues. V lost 0 bases and J lost 7; bases outside the gene matches: 5. Germline V gene sequence: CDR1 LGHDT, CDR2 YNNKEL (reference sequence). CDR3 DNA sequence: TGTGCCAGCAGCCAAGATCGAGACAGGGGCAACACCATATATTTT. Its translation is CASSQDRDRGNTIYF.

The chain joins TRBV10-3 to TRBJ2-2, with a tentative D call TRBD2 (5 bases). The CDR3 runs to 13 residues. Trimming removed 4 bases at V and 7 bases at J, with 10 bases between. CDR1 is ENHRY, CDR2 SYGVKD, per germline. CDR3 sequence reads: CAISGNGDGELFF. DNA of the CDR3: TGTGCCATCAGTGGGAACGGGGACGGGGAGCTGTTTTTT.

The CDR3 nucleotides read TGTGCCGGGGGGGATGGGGTTCTTGAAAAACTGTTTTTT. As protein: CAGGDGVLEKLFF. The chain couples TRBV12-3 or TRBV12-4 to TRBJ1-4, with D tentatively TRBD1 (5 bases). Trimming removed 11 bases at V and 7 bases at J, with 17 bases between. The CDR3 consists of 13 residues.

This chain connects TRBV11-2 to TRBJ2-6; maybe TRBD2 (7 bases). The CDR3 consists of 18 residues. V was shortened by 10 bases and J by 0 bases, with 22 bases between the two germline ends. Germline V gene data show CDR1 as SGHAT and CDR2 as FQNNGV. The CDR3 loop reads CATPIGGDRYSGANVLTF. Written as DNA, the CDR3 is TGTGCCACTCCCATAGGGGGGGATCGCTACTCTGGGGCCAACGTCCTGACTTTC.

V usage is TRBV7-9 and J usage is TRBJ2-5; a possible D gene is TRBD2 (6 bases). V dropped 1 base and J dropped 7 bases, with 13 bases sitting between them. CDR3 length equals 14 residues. Germline CDR1 reads SEHNR; CDR2 reads FQNEAQ (reference sequence). This chain's CDR3 is CASSLVAGRGTQYF. CDR3 bases: TGTGCCAGCAGCTTAGTGGCGGGGCGGGGGACCCAGTACTTC.